Below are 27 T cell receptor beta chains sequenced from a single sample in a study of blood T cell repertoires in COVID-19. The protocol was immunoSEQ multiplex PCR, while the TCRdb copy is restricted to in-frame clones and leaves out a portion. The sample contains roughly 290,000 clones, 75% to 95% of which appear only once. The source material was peripheral blood. These receptors were taken from a woman in her 30s with COVID-19, enrolled during active disease.

The CDR3 loop reads CASGGGGVYNEQFF. CDR3 nucleotides: TGTGCCAGCGGCGGCGGGGGGGTCTACAATGAGCAGTTCTTC. The J gene is TRBJ2-1, the V gene TRBV7-9, with TRBD2 identical over 9 bases. CDR3 length: 14 residues. The germline CDR1 and CDR2 sequences are SEHNR and FQNEAQ (reference sequence). Trimming cost V 8 bases and J 3 bases; bases outside gene matches: 5.

The chain links TRBV5-6 to TRBJ2-7; 8 bases are a match to TRBD2. J was trimmed by 3 bases and V by 1 base; bases with no gene match: 12. This CDR3 spans 17 amino acids. The germline gives CDR1 SGHDT, CDR2 YYEEEE. In DNA form, the CDR3 reads TGTGCCAGCAGCTTGTTCGGGTTAGCGGGAAGGGGCTACGAGCAGTACTTC. Its translation: CASSLFGLAGRGYEQYF.

This clone has a handful of counts. The gene calls are TRBV12-3 or TRBV12-4 and TRBJ2-7; TRBD1 is a possible D gene (7 bases). This CDR3 is built from 12 residues. Trimming stripped 5 bases from V and 7 bases from J, with 12 bases between. The CDR3 loop is CASSRPGGEQYF. The CDR3 coding sequence is TGTGCCAGCAGTCGTCCAGGGGGGGAGCAGTACTTC.

V gene TRBV21-1 combines with J gene TRBJ2-1; the table's D call TRBD1 went unverified against the DNA. TRBV21-1 is a pseudogene segment. CDR3 length: 14 residues. The CDR3 region has the DNA TGTGCCAGCAGCGCGACAGGGGGGTCTTATGAGCAGTTCTTC. Translation gives CASSATGGSYEQFF.

J is TRBJ1-5 and V is TRBV4-3; 8 positions agree with TRBD1. V dropped 0 bases and J dropped 6; count of bases not matched to a gene: 4. Per the germline V gene, CDR1 is LGHNA and CDR2 is YSLEER. This CDR3 is built from 15 residues. CDR3 region: CASSQDGQGFQPQHF. The CDR3 nucleotides are TGCGCCAGCAGCCAAGACGGACAGGGCTTTCAGCCCCAGCATTTT.

In DNA, the CDR3 is TGCGCCAGCAGCCCAGGGACTCTCAACACTGAAGCTTTCTTT. Encoded protein: CASSPGTLNTEAFF. This chain uses TRBV4-1 with TRBJ1-1; maybe TRBD1 (5 bases). Germline V gene lookup returns CDR1 MGHRA and CDR2 YSYEKL. V was clipped by 4 bases and J by 2 bases, with 11 bases between them. This CDR3 is 14 amino acids long.

This sequence joins TRBV6-5 and TRBJ1-1; D is undetermined. The V end was cut by 10 bases, the J end by 4 bases, with 10 bases between. Per the germline V gene, CDR1 is MNHEY and CDR2 is SVGAGI. This CDR3 contains 11 residues. The CDR3 coding sequence is TGTGCCACCCTCACGGGCACTGAAGCTTTCTTT. Protein sequence: CATLTGTEAFF.

J is TRBJ2-3 and V is TRBV10-1; D is unclear. The CDR3 has 15 amino acids. The germline V gene has CDR1 WNHNN and CDR2 SYGVQD (reference sequence). V lost 0 bases, J lost 1 base, and 8 bases lay in between. The CDR3 loop reads CASSESWSGTDTQYF. As DNA, the CDR3 is TGCGCCAGCAGTGAGTCATGGAGCGGCACAGATACGCAGTATTTT.

This rearrangement joins TRBV7-2 to TRBJ2-7; perhaps TRBD2 as D (6 bases). V shed 1 base and J shed 5 bases, with 12 bases lying between them. This CDR3 comprises 14 residues. Germline CDR1 is SGHTA and CDR2 is FQGNSA. This CDR3 is CASSLGGVGHEQYF. The CDR3 DNA reads as TGTGCCAGCAGCTTAGGGGGGGTGGGCCACGAGCAGTACTTC.

Here the CDR3 reads CASLREGNTEAFF. As DNA, the CDR3 is TGTGCCAGCCTTAGGGAGGGGAACACTGAAGCTTTCTTT. The rearrangement uses TRBV2 and TRBJ1-1; D call uncertain. V dropped 8 bases and J dropped 1 base, with 11 bases sitting between them. The CDR3 has 13 residues. The V gene's germline CDR1 is SNHLY and CDR2 FYNNEI.

The rearrangement joins TRBV3-1 (or the pseudogene TRBV3-2) to TRBJ1-1; D is unclear. CDR3 length: 14 amino acids. CDR1 and CDR2 (germline): LGHDT, YNNKEL (reference sequence). Trimming removed 0 bases at V and 1 base at J, with 6 bases between. This chain's CDR3 is CASSQDHRNTEAFF. CDR3 DNA sequence: TGTGCCAGCAGCCAAGATCACAGGAACACTGAAGCTTTCTTT.

This clone occurred a few times. The CDR3 is CASSLATGAYEQYF. DNA of the CDR3: TGTGCCAGCAGTCTTGCGACAGGGGCCTACGAGCAGTACTTC. This sequence joins TRBV2 and TRBJ2-7, with 8 bases fitting TRBD1. V lost 5 bases and J lost 2; bases outside the gene matches: 5. Per germline, CDR1 SNHLY and CDR2 FYNNEI. The CDR3 is 14 residues long.

The chain combines TRBV4-1 with TRBJ1-2, with 8 bases matching TRBD1. V trimming: 4 bases; J trimming: 4 bases; junction bases outside the gene matches: 5. The CDR3 totals 14 residues. Germline CDR1 and CDR2: MGHRA and YSYEKL. The CDR3 spells CASSRAGTGYGYTF. The CDR3 DNA is TGCGCCAGCAGCCGAGCTGGGACAGGCTATGGCTACACCTTC.

This clone was seen only once. The chain couples TRBV7-2 to TRBJ1-4; 9 bases align to TRBD1. The CDR3 is 15 amino acids. Germline trimming cut 5 bases from V and 3 bases from J; bases unmatched to any gene: 4. Germline lookup yields CDR1 SGHTA and CDR2 FQGNSA. The CDR3 reads CASSPRQGANEKLFF. In DNA, the CDR3 is TGTGCCAGCAGCCCCAGACAGGGGGCTAATGAAAAACTGTTTTTT.

This chain uses TRBV28 with TRBJ1-5; possibly TRBD1 for D (6 bases). This CDR3 has 13 residues. The V and J ends lost 5 bases and 8 bases respectively, with 13 bases between them. Per the germline V gene, CDR1 is MDHEN and CDR2 is SYDVKM. The CDR3: CASSLPRGEPQHF. CDR3 coding DNA: TGTGCCAGCAGTCTCCCCAGGGGAGAGCCCCAGCATTTT.

V usage is TRBV29-1 and J usage is TRBJ1-2; a weak D match, TRBD1 (5 bases). The length of the CDR3 is 12 residues. Trimming left V 3 bases short and J 3 bases short, with 8 bases between. Germline assignment: CDR1 SQVTM and CDR2 ANQGSEA. The CDR3 nucleotides are TGCAGCGTTGAGAAGGGGCACTATGGCTACACCTTC. It codes for CSVEKGHYGYTF.

V usage is TRBV9 and J usage is TRBJ2-7; D possibly corresponds to TRBD2 (6 bases). From germline, CDR1 is SGDLS and CDR2 YYNGEE. Trimming shortened V by 7 bases and J by 2 bases, and 13 bases separated the two germline ends. The CDR3 consists of 13 residues. DNA for the CDR3: TGTGCCAGCGACTTAGCGGAACCCTACGAGCAGTACTTC. This codes for CASDLAEPYEQYF.

The J gene is TRBJ2-1, the V gene TRBV11-1, with 10 bases that match TRBD2. From germline, CDR1 is SGHAT and CDR2 FQDESV (reference sequence). V gave up 5 bases and J gave up 0 bases; unmatched junction bases: 4. The CDR3 is 16 amino acids. The CDR3 DNA reads TGTGCCAGCAGCAGAAGCGGGAGGGCCTCCTACAATGAGCAGTTCTTC. Encoded protein: CASSRSGRASYNEQFF.

This clone was seen just once. V is TRBV11-3 and J is TRBJ2-2, with D hard to call. Germline V gene data show CDR1 as SGHNT and CDR2 as YENEEA. Trimming left V 0 bases short and J 6 bases short, with 5 bases between. This CDR3 has 13 amino acids. The DNA for the CDR3 is TGTGCCAGCAGCTTAGATTTCGCCGGGGAGCTGTTTTTT. Translated: CASSLDFAGELFF. The complete variable domain, with remaining parts taken from reference TRBV11-3 and TRBJ2-2, reads EAGVVQSPRYKIIEKKQPVAFWCNPISGHNTLYWYLQNLGQGPELLIRYENEEAVDDSQLPKDRFSAERLKGVDSTLKIQPAELGDSAVYLCASSLDFAGELFFGEGSRLTVL.

The rearrangement links TRBV9 to TRBJ2-3, with a weak D call TRBD2 (5 bases). V was trimmed by 3 bases and J by 3 bases, leaving 8 bases between them. Looked up from germline, CDR1 is SGDLS and CDR2 is YYNGEE. The length of the CDR3 is 13 residues. The CDR3, as DNA: TGTGCCAGCAGCGACGGGGTTACAGATACGCAGTATTTT. Its protein is CASSDGVTDTQYF.

This chain links TRBV5-6 with TRBJ2-1; TRBD2 matches 12 bases. V shed 4 bases, J shed 4 bases, and the junction held 3 bases outside the gene matches. Germline CDR1 SGHDT, CDR2 YYEEEE. CDR3 length equals 15 residues. This CDR3 reads CASSPGLAGYNEQFF. The DNA of the CDR3 is TGTGCCAGCAGCCCCGGACTAGCGGGATACAATGAGCAGTTCTTC.

The chain couples TRBV6-5 to TRBJ1-6; TRBD1 is a possible D gene (5 bases). CDR1 is MNHEY and CDR2 is SVGAGI in the germline V gene. This CDR3 is 13 amino acids long. The V end lost 8 bases, the J end lost 9 bases, and 14 bases lay between the germline ends. The CDR3 spells CASQRGEASPLHF. The CDR3 nucleotides are TGTGCCAGCCAACGGGGGGAAGCTTCACCCCTCCACTTT.

This clone was seen only once. J is TRBJ1-1 and V is TRBV6-5; maybe TRBD1 (5 bases). Germline loops: CDR1 MNHEY, CDR2 SVGAGI. This CDR3 region has 13 residues. V lost 6 bases, J lost 4 bases, and 12 bases lay in between. The DNA of the CDR3 is TGTGCCAGCAGCCCCAGGGAATCCACTGAAGCTTTCTTT. This codes for CASSPRESTEAFF.

The genes are TRBV11-2 and TRBJ1-3, with TRBD1 as a possible D gene (5 bases). This CDR3 has 19 amino acids. Germline CDR1 is SGHAT and CDR2 is FQNNGV. Trimming removed 6 bases at V and 0 bases at J, with 24 bases between. DNA of the CDR3: TGTGCCAGCAGTTTCATGCCCGTACAGGACCAAAGCTCTGGAAACACCATATATTTT. Protein product: CASSFMPVQDQSSGNTIYF.

CDR3 region: CASSFGLAGPYEQYF. DNA for the CDR3: TGTGCCAGCAGCTTCGGACTAGCGGGACCCTACGAGCAGTACTTC. V gene TRBV11-2 combines with J gene TRBJ2-7, with 12 positions matching TRBD2. The trim removed 3 bases at V and 2 bases at J, leaving 2 bases unmatched. The length of the CDR3 is 15 residues. CDR1 SGHAT and CDR2 FQNNGV come from the germline V gene.

The chain carries TRBV5-5 and TRBJ2-1, with 9 bases fitting TRBD2. The CDR3 length is 16 residues. The V gene's germline CDR1 is SGHKS and CDR2 YYEKEE (reference sequence). The trim removed 5 bases at V and 0 bases at J, leaving 6 bases unmatched. The CDR3 DNA follows: TGTGCCAGCAGAAGCCTTAGCGGGAGCTCCTACAATGAGCAGTTCTTC. It translates to CASRSLSGSSYNEQFF.

This chain connects TRBV5-1 to TRBJ2-1; D might be TRBD2 (6 bases). The CDR3 spans 15 residues. CDR1 and CDR2 from the germline V gene are SGHRS and YFSETQ. V dropped 0 bases and J dropped 6 bases, with 13 bases sitting between them. CDR3 nucleotide sequence: TGCGCCAGCAGCTTGGGCGGGATCCCTTCCAATGAGCAGTTCTTC. Translation gives CASSLGGIPSNEQFF. Full variable domain (rest looked up from reference TRBV5-1 and TRBJ2-1): KAGVTQTPRYLIKTRGQQVTLSCSPISGHRSVSWYQQTPGQGLQFLFEYFSETQRNKGNFPGRFSGRQFSNSRSEMNVSTLELGDSALYLCASSLGGIPSNEQFFGPGTRLTVL.